Listed here are 9 T cell receptor beta chains from one sample, sequenced in a study of T cells after yellow fever vaccination. One entry per CDR3 protein results from TCRdb running MiXCR on the 5' RACE reads. The repertoire holds some 240,000 distinct CDR3 sequences, with about 5.2% as singletons. Sample: CD4+ T cells sorted from PBMCs, taken on the day of the yellow fever booster vaccination. These receptors all stem from a man aged 18 to 30 who received the YFV17D yellow fever vaccine.

There are a few counts of this clonotype. This sequence joins TRBV9 and TRBJ1-3, with 7 bases identical to TRBD1. V shed 4 bases and J 0 bases; nucleotides not matched to a gene: 10. The CDR3 length is 17 residues. From germline, CDR1 is SGDLS and CDR2 YYNGEE. CDR3 bases: TGTGCCAGCAGCCCGAGGGGAACAGGGGACTCTGGAAACACCATATATTTT. Amino acids: CASSPRGTGDSGNTIYF.

This clonotype has more than one count but fewer than ten. The rearrangement uses TRBV6-6 and TRBJ2-1; D gene uncertain. Trimming stripped 11 bases from V and 3 bases from J, with 11 bases between. Per the germline V gene, CDR1 is MNHNY and CDR2 is SVGAGI (reference sequence). This CDR3 spans 12 amino acids. CDR3 loop: CACRLLYNEQFF. Here the CDR3 DNA reads TGTGCCTGCCGGCTGCTCTACAATGAGCAGTTCTTC.

In its sample, this clonotype was seen many times. The gene calls are TRBV5-4 and TRBJ1-2; TRBD1 is a possible D gene (5 bases). Germline V gives CDR1 SGHNT, CDR2 YYREEE (reference sequence). This CDR3 is 13 amino acids long. Trimming pared 8 bases from V and 6 bases from J, leaving 17 bases between. CDR3 amino acids: CASLKPGLDGYTF. DNA of the CDR3: TGTGCCAGTCTTAAACCGGGGCTCGATGGCTACACCTTC.

This clonotype was seen ten or more times. The rearrangement joins TRBV11-2 to TRBJ1-2; weak D call: TRBD1 (5 bases). Trimming cost V 5 bases and J 0 bases, with 13 bases left between them. Germline CDR1 SGHAT, CDR2 FQNNGV. This CDR3 contains 15 residues. The CDR3 region is CASSRMAGSNYGYTF. CDR3 DNA: TGTGCCAGCAGCCGCATGGCAGGGTCTAACTATGGCTACACCTTC. Based on the CDR3 plus reference TRBV11-2 and TRBJ1-2, the full variable domain is EAGVAQSPRYKIIEKRQSVAFWCNPISGHATLYWYQQILGQGPKLLIQFQNNGVVDDSQLPKDRFSAERLKGVDSTLKIQPAKLEDSAVYLCASSRMAGSNYGYTFGSGTRLTVV.

This clonotype turned up a few times. The V gene is TRBV7-8, the J gene TRBJ2-7; D possibly corresponds to TRBD1 (5 bases). Trimming pared 5 bases from V and 5 bases from J, leaving 16 bases between. In germline, CDR1 is SGHVS, CDR2 FQNEAQ. This CDR3 region has 14 residues. CDR3 loop: CASSPLQERNEQYV. The CDR3 nucleotides read TGTGCCAGCAGCCCCCTACAGGAAAGAAACGAGCAGTACGTC.

This chain joins TRBV4-2 and TRBJ2-2; perhaps TRBD2 as D (6 bases). The CDR3 totals 17 residues. Trimming left V 0 bases short and J 7 bases short, with 18 bases between. The germline CDR1 and CDR2 sequences are LGHNA and YNFKEQ. Here the CDR3 DNA reads TGTGCCAGCAGCCAAGAGAATGGCGGGACTTGGGGCGGGGAGCTGTTTTTT. The encoded protein is CASSQENGGTWGGELFF.

This clonotype was detected a few times. This chain links TRBV5-1 with TRBJ2-5; D is unresolved. Germline CDR1 and CDR2: SGHRS and YFSETQ. V lost 0 bases to trimming and J lost 0 bases, with 12 bases between them. The CDR3 contains 16 residues. CDR3 protein: CASSLAPAGHQETQYF. The CDR3 nucleotides are TGCGCCAGCAGCTTGGCGCCCGCAGGCCACCAAGAGACCCAGTACTTC.

The rearrangement joins TRBV10-2 to TRBJ1-6; the match to TRBD1 covers 7 bases. From germline, CDR1 is WSHSY and CDR2 SAAADI. Losses at the gene ends were 7 bases for V and 10 bases for J; bases not matched to a gene: 10. The CDR3 loop spans 14 amino acids. CDR3 coding DNA: TGCGCCAGCATCCCGACAGGGAGAGGATCACCCCTCCACTTT. Encoded protein: CASIPTGRGSPLHF.

This clonotype was observed at least ten times. The chain joins TRBV7-2 to TRBJ2-2; D is tentatively TRBD1 or TRBD2 (6 bases each). The V end lost 2 bases, the J end lost 5 bases, and 12 bases lay between the germline ends. The CDR3 loop spans 15 amino acids. Germline assignment: CDR1 SGHTA and CDR2 FQGNSA. This CDR3 is CASSLFQGGTGELFF. The CDR3 DNA is TGTGCCAGCAGCTTATTCCAAGGGGGGACCGGGGAGCTGTTTTTT.